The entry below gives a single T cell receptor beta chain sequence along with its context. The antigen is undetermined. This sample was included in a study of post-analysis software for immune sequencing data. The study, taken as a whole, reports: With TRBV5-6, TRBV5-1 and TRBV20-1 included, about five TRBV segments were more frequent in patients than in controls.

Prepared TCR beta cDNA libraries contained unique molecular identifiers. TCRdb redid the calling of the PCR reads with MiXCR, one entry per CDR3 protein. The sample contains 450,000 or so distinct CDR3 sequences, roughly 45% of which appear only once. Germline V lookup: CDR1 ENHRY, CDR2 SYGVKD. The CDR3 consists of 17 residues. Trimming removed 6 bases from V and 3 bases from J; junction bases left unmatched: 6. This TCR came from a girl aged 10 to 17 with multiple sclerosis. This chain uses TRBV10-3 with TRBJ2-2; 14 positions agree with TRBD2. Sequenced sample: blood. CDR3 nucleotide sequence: TGTGCCATCAGCGGGACTAGCGGGAGTCGGGACACCGGGGAGCTGTTTTTT. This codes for CAISGTSGSRDTGELFF.